This passage covers 19 T cell receptor beta chains from one sample sequenced in a study of cytomegalovirus exposure and HLA in healthy donors. PCR primers comprised 60 Vbeta and 13 Jbeta primers. Assay: immunoSEQ multiplex PCR; the TCRdb copy retains only in-frame clones and omits some. The table shows roughly 97,000 clones, with 73% occurring only once. The sequencing sample was made of PBMCs. These receptors originate from a man between 35 and 55 years old in good health and CMV-seronegative.

J is TRBJ2-5 and V is TRBV29-1, with 9 bases identical to TRBD2. The CDR3 length is 18 residues. The V segment lost 2 bases and the J segment 1 base; nucleotides outside the gene matches: 14. Germline-derived CDR1 and CDR2 are SQVTM and ANQGSEA. In DNA form, the CDR3 reads TGCAGCGTTGAAAGGGTAGGGATGCTAGCGGGGCTCCAAGAGACCCAGTACTTC. It translates to CSVERVGMLAGLQETQYF.

V and J are TRBV6-5 and TRBJ1-2, with D maybe TRBD1 (5 bases). The CDR3 runs 11 residues. V dropped 2 bases and J dropped 8 bases, with 6 bases sitting between them. Germline CDR1 reads MNHEY; CDR2 reads SVGAGI. The CDR3: CASSYRGGYTF. DNA of the CDR3: TGTGCCAGCAGTTACAGGGGAGGCTACACCTTC.

In regard to this clone: The CDR3 ends on some other residue instead of the conserved phenylalanine or tryptophan, so this is likely a read error. The chain joins TRBV6-5 to TRBJ2-2, with D unresolved. V was pared by 5 bases and J by 4 bases, with 8 bases between. This CDR3 region has 13 residues. Germline assignment: CDR1 MNHEY and CDR2 SVGAGI. For the CDR3, the DNA is TGTGCCAGCAGTCTATACCCCACCGGGGAGCTGTTTGTT. Translation gives CASSLYPTGELFV.

This rearrangement joins TRBV2 to TRBJ2-5; D is uncertain. Germline lookup yields CDR1 SNHLY and CDR2 FYNNEI. There are 13 residues in the CDR3. Between the trimmed V and J ends, which lost 4 bases and 3 bases, there was a span of 9 bases. The CDR3 region has the DNA TGTGCCAGCAGTGCGGTCCGGGAAGAGACCCAGTACTTC. It is translated as CASSAVREETQYF.

The V gene is TRBV7-2, the J gene TRBJ1-1; the D gene is possibly TRBD1 (5 bases). Trimming stripped 4 bases from V and 4 bases from J, with 19 bases between. The CDR3 is made up of 16 amino acids. From germline, CDR1 is SGHTA and CDR2 FQGNSA. The CDR3 sequence is CASSSALTGVGTEAFF. The CDR3, as DNA: TGTGCCAGCAGCTCGGCTCTCACAGGAGTAGGCACTGAAGCTTTCTTT.

The gene calls are TRBV4-1 and TRBJ2-5; weak D call: TRBD1 (6 bases). The germline V gene encodes CDR1 MGHRA and CDR2 YSYEKL. The CDR3 has 13 amino acids. Trimming left V 1 base short and J 5 bases short, with 8 bases between. As DNA, the CDR3 is TGCGCCAGCAGCCAAGTGAGGGGGGAGACCCAGTACTTC. Protein product: CASSQVRGETQYF.

In this sample, this clone turned up once. The J gene is TRBJ1-5, the V gene TRBV25-1, with D unresolved. The germline V gene has CDR1 MGHDK and CDR2 SYGVNS. The V end was cut by 1 base, the J end by 9 bases, with 10 bases between. The CDR3 consists of 13 residues. Here the CDR3 reads CASSESGDGPQHF. The CDR3 bases are TGTGCCAGCAGTGAATCGGGTGATGGGCCCCAGCATTTT.

The V call is TRBV12-2, the J call TRBJ2-5; the table's D gene call, TRBD2, was not cross checked with the DNA. TRBV12-2 is an annotated pseudogene. The CDR3 runs 15 residues. The CDR3: CASRSEDSPQETQYF. The DNA of the CDR3 is TGTGCAAGTCGCTCAGAGGACTCCCCCCAAGAGACCCAGTACTTC.

This clone occurred once. This chain connects TRBV7-2 to TRBJ2-7; 7 nucleotides match TRBD1. The ends lost 4 bases at V and 1 base at J; junction bases unmatched: 7. The CDR3 loop spans 15 amino acids. Germline values: CDR1 SGHTA, CDR2 FQGNSA. CDR3 amino acids: CASSSHDRVSYEQYF. The CDR3 DNA reads as TGTGCCAGCAGCTCACATGACAGGGTTTCCTACGAGCAGTACTTC.

V gene TRBV5-1 combines with J gene TRBJ1-6; D is undetermined. Trimming left V 0 bases short and J 0 bases short, with 7 bases between. From germline, CDR1 is SGHRS and CDR2 YFSETQ. This CDR3 is 16 amino acids long. The CDR3 region is CASSLGGSSYNSPLHF. The CDR3 region has the DNA TGCGCCAGCAGCTTGGGTGGGAGCTCCTATAATTCACCCCTCCACTTT.

The J gene is TRBJ1-2, the V gene TRBV7-8; weak D call: TRBD1 (5 bases). The length of the CDR3 is 14 residues. Germline lookup yields CDR1 SGHVS and CDR2 FQNEAQ. V shed 4 bases and J shed 4 bases, with 13 bases lying between them. The DNA for the CDR3 is TGTGCCAGCAGCTCCAAGACAGCCTTCTATGGCTACACCTTC. This gives the protein CASSSKTAFYGYTF.

J is TRBJ2-1 and V is TRBV30; 10 bases map to TRBD1. Germline loops: CDR1 GTSNPN, CDR2 SVGIG (reference sequence). Trimming cost V 3 bases and J 7 bases; bases outside gene matches: 9. The CDR3 is 15 residues long. In nucleotides, the CDR3 is TGTGCCTGGAGGAAACGGGACAGGGGAGGGAATGAGCAGTTCTTC. Protein: CAWRKRDRGGNEQFF.

For the CDR3, the DNA is TGTGCCAGCAGCCCGGGGGGACAGGGGGCGCTTACTCCCCTCCACTTT. Translating gives CASSPGGQGALTPLHF. The gene calls are TRBV5-4 and TRBJ1-6; 12 nucleotides agree with TRBD1. This CDR3 has 16 residues. CDR1 SGHNT and CDR2 YYREEE come from the germline V gene (reference sequence). The junction had 12 bases not matched to a gene; V was cut back by 4 bases and J by 13 bases.

The genes are TRBV19 and TRBJ2-5, with D possibly matching TRBD1 (6 bases). V was cut by 3 bases and J by 2 bases, with 13 bases left in between. There are 15 residues in the CDR3. The V gene's germline CDR1 is LNHDA and CDR2 SQIVND (reference sequence). The CDR3 DNA is TGTGCCAGTAGTATCAGGGGATGGTGGCAAGAGACCCAGTACTTC. It yields the protein CASSIRGWWQETQYF.

The genes are TRBV6-6 and TRBJ2-3; 10 nucleotides align to TRBD2. Germline values: CDR1 MNHNY, CDR2 SVGAGI (reference sequence). V lost 3 bases and J lost 7; bases outside the gene matches: 10. The CDR3 has 16 residues. The CDR3 coding sequence is TGTGCCAGCAGTTATCGGACTAGCGGCCTACTACATACGCAGTATTTT. Its protein is CASSYRTSGLLHTQYF.

The chain joins TRBV4-2 to TRBJ1-2; perhaps TRBD1 as D (6 bases). The ends were cut back, 1 base at V and 4 bases at J, with 13 bases in the middle. Per germline, CDR1 LGHNA and CDR2 YNFKEQ. This CDR3 has 15 amino acids. The CDR3 is CASSQVEGGGYGYTF. CDR3 sequence (DNA): TGTGCCAGCAGCCAAGTAGAAGGGGGTGGCTATGGCTACACCTTC.

The V and J genes are TRBV19 and TRBJ1-1; TRBD1 might be the D (6 bases). CDR3 length equals 15 residues. Germline V lookup: CDR1 LNHDA, CDR2 SQIVND (reference sequence). V lost 8 bases and J lost 4, with 20 bases in between. CDR3 residues: CASSSRPRGGTEAFF. CDR3 in DNA: TGTGCCAGTTCCTCTCGGCCCAGGGGCGGCACTGAAGCTTTCTTT.

The V call is TRBV19, the J call TRBJ1-5; 7 bases agree with TRBD1. The germline V gene has CDR1 LNHDA and CDR2 SQIVND (reference sequence). V was pared by 4 bases and J by 3 bases, with 9 bases of the junction left unmatched. This CDR3 has 16 amino acids. CDR3 region: CASSTPVGQINQPQHF. The CDR3, as DNA: TGTGCCAGTAGTACTCCCGTGGGACAGATCAATCAGCCCCAGCATTTT.

This CDR3 reads CASSGQGRGGYTF. DNA of the CDR3: TGTGCCAGCAGCGGACAGGGGCGAGGTGGCTACACCTTC. This rearrangement joins TRBV9 to TRBJ1-2; TRBD1 agrees at 8 bases. V was pared by 3 bases and J by 7 bases, with 5 bases of the junction left unmatched. The CDR3 has 13 residues. Germline V gives CDR1 SGDLS, CDR2 YYNGEE. Together with reference TRBV9 and TRBJ1-2, the CDR3 gives the full variable domain: DSGVTQTPKHLITATGQRVTLRCSPRSGDLSVYWYQQSLDQGLQFLIQYYNGEERAKGNILERFSAQQFPDLHSELNLSSLELGDSALYFCASSGQGRGGYTFGSGTRLTVV.